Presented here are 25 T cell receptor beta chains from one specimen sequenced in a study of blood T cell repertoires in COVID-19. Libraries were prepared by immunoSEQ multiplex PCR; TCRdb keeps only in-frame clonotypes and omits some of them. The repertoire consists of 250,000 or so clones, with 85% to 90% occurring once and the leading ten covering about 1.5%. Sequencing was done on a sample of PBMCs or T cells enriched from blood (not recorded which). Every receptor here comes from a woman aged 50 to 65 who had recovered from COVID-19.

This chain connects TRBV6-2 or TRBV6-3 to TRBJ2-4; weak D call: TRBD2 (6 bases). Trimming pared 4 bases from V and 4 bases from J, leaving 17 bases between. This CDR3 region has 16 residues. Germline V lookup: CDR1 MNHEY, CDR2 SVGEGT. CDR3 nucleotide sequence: TGTGCCAGCAGTTTGATTCCGACCGGGGGAAAAAACATTCAGTACTTC. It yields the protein CASSLIPTGGKNIQYF.

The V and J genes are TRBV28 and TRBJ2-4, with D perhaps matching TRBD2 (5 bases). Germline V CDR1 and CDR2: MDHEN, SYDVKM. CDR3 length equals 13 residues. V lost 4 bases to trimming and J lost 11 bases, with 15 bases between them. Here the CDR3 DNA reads TGTGCCAGCAGTTCCATTGGGCAGGAGGTTCAGTACTTC. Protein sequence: CASSSIGQEVQYF. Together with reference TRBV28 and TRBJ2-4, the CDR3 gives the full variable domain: DVKVTQSSRYLVKRTGEKVFLECVQDMDHENMFWYRQDPGLGLRLIYFSYDVKMKEKGDIPEGYSVSREKKERFSLILESASTNQTSMYLCASSSIGQEVQYFGAGTRLSVL.

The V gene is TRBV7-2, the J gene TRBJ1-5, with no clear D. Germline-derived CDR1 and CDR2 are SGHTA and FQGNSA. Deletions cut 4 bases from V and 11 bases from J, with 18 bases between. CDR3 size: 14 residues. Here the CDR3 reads CASSSNSPSAAQHF. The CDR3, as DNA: TGTGCCAGCAGCTCGAACTCCCCCTCCGCTGCCCAGCATTTT.

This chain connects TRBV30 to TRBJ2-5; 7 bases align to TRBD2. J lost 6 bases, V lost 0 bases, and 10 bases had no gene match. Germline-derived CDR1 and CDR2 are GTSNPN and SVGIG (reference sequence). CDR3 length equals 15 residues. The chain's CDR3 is CAWSVPGGLGQTQYF. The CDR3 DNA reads TGTGCCTGGAGTGTACCGGGGGGTCTCGGGCAGACCCAGTACTTC.

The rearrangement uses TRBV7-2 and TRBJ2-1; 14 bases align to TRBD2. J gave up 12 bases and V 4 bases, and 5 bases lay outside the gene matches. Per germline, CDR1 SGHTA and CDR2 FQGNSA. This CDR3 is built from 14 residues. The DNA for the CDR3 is TGTGCCAGCAGCTCGGGACTAGCGGGAGTAAGGCAGTTCTTC. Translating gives CASSSGLAGVRQFF.

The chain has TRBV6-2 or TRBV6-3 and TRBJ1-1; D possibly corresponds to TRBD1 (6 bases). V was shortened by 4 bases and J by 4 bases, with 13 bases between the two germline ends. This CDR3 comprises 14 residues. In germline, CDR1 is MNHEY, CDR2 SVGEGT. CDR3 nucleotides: TGTGCCAGCAGTTCTTACAGGGTAAGCACTGAAGCTTTCTTT. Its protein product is CASSSYRVSTEAFF.

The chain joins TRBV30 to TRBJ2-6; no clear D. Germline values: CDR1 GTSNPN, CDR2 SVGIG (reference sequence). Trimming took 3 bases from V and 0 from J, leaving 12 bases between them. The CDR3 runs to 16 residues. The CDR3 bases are TGTGCCTGGAGCGTCCCTTTTAGCTCTGGGGCCAACGTCCTGACTTTC. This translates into CAWSVPFSSGANVLTF.

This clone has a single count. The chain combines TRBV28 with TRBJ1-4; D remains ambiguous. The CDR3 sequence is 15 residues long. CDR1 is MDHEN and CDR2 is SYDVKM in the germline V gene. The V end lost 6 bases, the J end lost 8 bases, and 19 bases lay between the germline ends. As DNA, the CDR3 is TGTGCCAGCAGCTCGTTAGGAGGGAGCCGAGAAAAACTGTTTTTT. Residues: CASSSLGGSREKLFF.

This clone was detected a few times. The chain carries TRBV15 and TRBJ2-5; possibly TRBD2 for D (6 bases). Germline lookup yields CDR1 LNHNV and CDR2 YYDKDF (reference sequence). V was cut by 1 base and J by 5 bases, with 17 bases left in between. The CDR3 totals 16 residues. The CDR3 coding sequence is TGTGCCACCAGCAGAGGACTTACGCGGGACGGGGAGACCCAGTACTTC. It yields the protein CATSRGLTRDGETQYF.

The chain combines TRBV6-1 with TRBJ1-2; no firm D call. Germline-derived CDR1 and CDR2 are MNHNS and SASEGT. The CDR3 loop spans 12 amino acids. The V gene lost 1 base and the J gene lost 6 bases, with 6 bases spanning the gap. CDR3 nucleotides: TGTGCCAGCAGTGAAGTTACAGATGGCTACACCTTC. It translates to CASSEVTDGYTF.

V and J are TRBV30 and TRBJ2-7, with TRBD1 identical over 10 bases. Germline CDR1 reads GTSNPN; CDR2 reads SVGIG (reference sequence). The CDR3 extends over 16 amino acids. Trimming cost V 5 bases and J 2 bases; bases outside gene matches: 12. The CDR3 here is CAWGNPSGTGAYEQYF. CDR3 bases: TGTGCCTGGGGGAATCCATCCGGGACAGGGGCCTACGAGCAGTACTTC.

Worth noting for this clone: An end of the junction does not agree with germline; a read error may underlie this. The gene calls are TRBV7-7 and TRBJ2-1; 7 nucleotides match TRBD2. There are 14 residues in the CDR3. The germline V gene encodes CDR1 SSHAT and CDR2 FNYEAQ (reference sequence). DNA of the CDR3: TGTGCTAGCAGCTTAGCGAGCGGGAACAATGAGCAGTTCTTC. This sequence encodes CASSLASGNNEQFF.

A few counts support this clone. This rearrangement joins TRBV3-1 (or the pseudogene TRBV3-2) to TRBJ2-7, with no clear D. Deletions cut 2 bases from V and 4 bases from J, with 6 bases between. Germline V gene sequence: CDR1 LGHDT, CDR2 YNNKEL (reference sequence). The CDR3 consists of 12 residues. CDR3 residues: CASSQSLYEQYF. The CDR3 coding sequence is TGTGCCAGCAGCCAATCGCTATACGAGCAGTACTTC.

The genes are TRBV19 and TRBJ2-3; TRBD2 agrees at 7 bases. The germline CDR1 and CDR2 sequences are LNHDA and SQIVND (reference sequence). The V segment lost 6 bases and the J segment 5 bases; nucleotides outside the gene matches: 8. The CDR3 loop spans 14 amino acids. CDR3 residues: CASSRAGIGDTQYF. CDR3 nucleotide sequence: TGTGCCAGTAGCCGAGCGGGAATAGGAGATACGCAGTATTTT.

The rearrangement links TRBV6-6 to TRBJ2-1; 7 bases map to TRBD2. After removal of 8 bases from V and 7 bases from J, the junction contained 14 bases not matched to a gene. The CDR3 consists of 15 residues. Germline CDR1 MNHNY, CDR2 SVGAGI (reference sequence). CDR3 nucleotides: TGTGCCAGCGGCCAAGGACTAGTCCGACGGAATGAGCAGTTCTTC. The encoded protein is CASGQGLVRRNEQFF.

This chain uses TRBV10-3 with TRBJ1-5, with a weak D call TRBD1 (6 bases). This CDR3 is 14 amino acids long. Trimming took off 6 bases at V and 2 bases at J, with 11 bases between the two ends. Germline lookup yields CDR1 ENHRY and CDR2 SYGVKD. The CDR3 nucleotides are TGTGCCATCAGCGACCAGGGGCGCAATCAGCCCCAGCATTTT. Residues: CAISDQGRNQPQHF.

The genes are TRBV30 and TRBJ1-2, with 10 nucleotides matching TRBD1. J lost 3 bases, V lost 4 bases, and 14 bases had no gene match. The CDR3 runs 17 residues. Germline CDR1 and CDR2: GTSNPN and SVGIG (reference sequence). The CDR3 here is CAWTGQGSLLSYYGYTF. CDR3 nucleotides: TGTGCCTGGACGGGACAGGGGTCGTTGTTGTCTTACTATGGCTACACCTTC.

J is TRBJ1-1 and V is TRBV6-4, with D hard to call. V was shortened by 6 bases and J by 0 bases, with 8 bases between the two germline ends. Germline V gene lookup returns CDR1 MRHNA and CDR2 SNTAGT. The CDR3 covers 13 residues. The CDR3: CASSRELNTEAFF. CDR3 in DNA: TGTGCCAGCAGCCGAGAATTGAACACTGAAGCTTTCTTT.

CDR3 DNA sequence: TGCGCCAGCAGCTTGGAACTTTATAATTCACCCCTCCACTTT. Protein product: CASSLELYNSPLHF. This chain joins TRBV5-1 and TRBJ1-6; D call uncertain. The CDR3 length is 14 residues. Germline CDR1 reads SGHRS; CDR2 reads YFSETQ. V gave up 0 bases and J gave up 4 bases, with 5 bases separating them. Filled out from reference TRBV5-1 and TRBJ1-6, the complete variable domain reads KAGVTQTPRYLIKTRGQQVTLSCSPISGHRSVSWYQQTPGQGLQFLFEYFSETQRNKGNFPGRFSGRQFSNSRSEMNVSTLELGDSALYLCASSLELYNSPLHFGNGTRLTVT.

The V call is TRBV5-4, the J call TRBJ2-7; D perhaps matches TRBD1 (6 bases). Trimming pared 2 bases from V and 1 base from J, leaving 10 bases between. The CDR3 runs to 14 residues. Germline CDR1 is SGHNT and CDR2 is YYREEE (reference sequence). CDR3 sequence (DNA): TGTGCCAGCAGCTTTGGACAGCATTCCTACGAGCAGTACTTC. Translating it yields CASSFGQHSYEQYF.

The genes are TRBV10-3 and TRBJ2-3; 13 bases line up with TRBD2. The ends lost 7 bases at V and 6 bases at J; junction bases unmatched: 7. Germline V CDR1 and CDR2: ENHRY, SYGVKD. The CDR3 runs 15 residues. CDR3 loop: CAIKGLAGVSDTQYF. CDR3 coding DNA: TGTGCCATCAAAGGACTAGCGGGAGTATCGGATACGCAGTATTTT.

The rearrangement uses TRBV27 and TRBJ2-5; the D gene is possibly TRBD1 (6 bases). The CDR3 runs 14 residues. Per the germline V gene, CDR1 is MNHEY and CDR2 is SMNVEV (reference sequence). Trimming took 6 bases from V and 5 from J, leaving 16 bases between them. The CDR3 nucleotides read TGTGCCAGCAGCCCATCACAGGGAGAGGAGACCCAGTACTTC. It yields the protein CASSPSQGEETQYF.

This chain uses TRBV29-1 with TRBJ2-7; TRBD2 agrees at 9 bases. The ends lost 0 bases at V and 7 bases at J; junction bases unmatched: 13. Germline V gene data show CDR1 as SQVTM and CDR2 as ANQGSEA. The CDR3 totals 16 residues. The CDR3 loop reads CSVEERSGLAGEEQYF. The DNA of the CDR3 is TGCAGCGTTGAAGAGCGTTCGGGACTAGCTGGCGAAGAGCAGTACTTC.

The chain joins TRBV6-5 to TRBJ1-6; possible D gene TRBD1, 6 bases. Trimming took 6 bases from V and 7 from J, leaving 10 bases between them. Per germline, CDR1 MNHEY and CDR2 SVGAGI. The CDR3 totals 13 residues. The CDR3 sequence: CASRIQGNSPLHF. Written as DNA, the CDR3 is TGTGCCAGCAGGATACAGGGAAATTCACCCCTCCACTTT.

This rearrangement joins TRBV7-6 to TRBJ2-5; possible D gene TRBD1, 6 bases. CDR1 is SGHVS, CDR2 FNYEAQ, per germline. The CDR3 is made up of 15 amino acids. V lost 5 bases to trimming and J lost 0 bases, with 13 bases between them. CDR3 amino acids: CASSKRQDYQETQYF. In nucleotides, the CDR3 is TGTGCCAGCAGCAAACGACAGGATTACCAAGAGACCCAGTACTTC.